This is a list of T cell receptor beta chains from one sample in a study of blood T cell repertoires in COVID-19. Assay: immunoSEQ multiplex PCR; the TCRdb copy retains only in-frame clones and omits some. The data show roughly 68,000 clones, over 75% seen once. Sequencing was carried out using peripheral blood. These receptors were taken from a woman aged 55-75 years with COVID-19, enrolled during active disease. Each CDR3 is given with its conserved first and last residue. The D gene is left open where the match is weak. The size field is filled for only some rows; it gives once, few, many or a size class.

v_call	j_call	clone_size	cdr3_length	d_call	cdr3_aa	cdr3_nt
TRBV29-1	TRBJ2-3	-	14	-	CSVEDRAAGDTQYF	TGCAGCGTTGAAGATCGAGCGGCAGGAGATACGCAGTATTTT
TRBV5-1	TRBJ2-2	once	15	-	CASREGLEPLGELFF	TGCGCCAGCAGAGAAGGTCTGGAGCCTCTGGGGGAGCTGTTTTTT
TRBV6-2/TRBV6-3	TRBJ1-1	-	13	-	CASSYGGATEAFF	TGTGCCAGCAGTTACGGAGGGGCCACTGAAGCTTTCTTT
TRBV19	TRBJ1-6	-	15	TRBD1	CASRDRSSYNSPLHF	TGTGCCAGTAGGGACAGGAGCTCCTATAATTCACCCCTCCACTTT
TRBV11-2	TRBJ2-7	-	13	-	CASSLSEGLEQYF	TGTGCCAGCAGCTTATCTGAGGGTCTCGAGCAGTACTTC
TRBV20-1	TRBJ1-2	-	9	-	CSASSGYTF	TGCAGTGCTAGCAGTGGCTACACCTTC
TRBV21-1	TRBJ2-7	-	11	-	CASSLPYEQYF	TGTGCCAGCAGCCTCCCCTACGAGCAGTACTTC
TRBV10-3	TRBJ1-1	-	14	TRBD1	CAISLQGANTEAFF	TGTGCCATCAGTCTACAGGGGGCGAACACTGAAGCTTTCTTT
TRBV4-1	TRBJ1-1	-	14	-	CASSQEEGGTEAFF	TGCGCCAGCAGCCAAGAGGAGGGGGGGACTGAAGCTTTCTTT
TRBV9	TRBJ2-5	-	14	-	CASSVAQGPETQYF	TGTGCCAGCAGCGTAGCACAGGGCCCAGAGACCCAGTACTTC
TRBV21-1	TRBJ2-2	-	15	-	CASSNSIANTGELFF	TGTGCCAGCAGCAATTCCATAGCGAACACCGGGGAGCTGTTTTTT
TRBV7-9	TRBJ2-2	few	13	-	CASRGVNTGELFF	TGTGCCAGCAGGGGCGTTAACACCGGGGAGCTGTTTTTT
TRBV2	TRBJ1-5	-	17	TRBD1	CASSNPRGTGLSQPQHF	TGTGCCAGCTCGAATCCCAGGGGGACAGGGCTATCTCAGCCCCAGCATTTT
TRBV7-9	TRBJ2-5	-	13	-	CASSSVVQETQYF	TGTGCCAGCAGCTCCGTCGTCCAAGAGACCCAGTACTTC
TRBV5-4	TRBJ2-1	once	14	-	CASSLVTGTNEQFF	TGTGCCAGCAGCTTGGTCACAGGAACCAATGAGCAGTTCTTC
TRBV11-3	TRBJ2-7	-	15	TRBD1	CASSSTGHSSYEQYF	TGTGCCAGCAGTTCGACAGGGCACAGCTCCTACGAGCAGTACTTC
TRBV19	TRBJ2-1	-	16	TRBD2	CASSIDRAGTLNEQFF	TGTGCCAGTAGTATAGACCGAGCGGGGACCCTCAATGAGCAGTTCTTC
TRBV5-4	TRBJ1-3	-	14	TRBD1	CASRQGTGGNTIYF	TGTGCCAGCAGACAGGGGACGGGAGGAAACACCATATATTTT
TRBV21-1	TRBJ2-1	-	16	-	CASSKAALAGYNEQFF	TGTGCCAGCAGCAAAGCCGCACTAGCGGGGTACAATGAGCAGTTCTTC